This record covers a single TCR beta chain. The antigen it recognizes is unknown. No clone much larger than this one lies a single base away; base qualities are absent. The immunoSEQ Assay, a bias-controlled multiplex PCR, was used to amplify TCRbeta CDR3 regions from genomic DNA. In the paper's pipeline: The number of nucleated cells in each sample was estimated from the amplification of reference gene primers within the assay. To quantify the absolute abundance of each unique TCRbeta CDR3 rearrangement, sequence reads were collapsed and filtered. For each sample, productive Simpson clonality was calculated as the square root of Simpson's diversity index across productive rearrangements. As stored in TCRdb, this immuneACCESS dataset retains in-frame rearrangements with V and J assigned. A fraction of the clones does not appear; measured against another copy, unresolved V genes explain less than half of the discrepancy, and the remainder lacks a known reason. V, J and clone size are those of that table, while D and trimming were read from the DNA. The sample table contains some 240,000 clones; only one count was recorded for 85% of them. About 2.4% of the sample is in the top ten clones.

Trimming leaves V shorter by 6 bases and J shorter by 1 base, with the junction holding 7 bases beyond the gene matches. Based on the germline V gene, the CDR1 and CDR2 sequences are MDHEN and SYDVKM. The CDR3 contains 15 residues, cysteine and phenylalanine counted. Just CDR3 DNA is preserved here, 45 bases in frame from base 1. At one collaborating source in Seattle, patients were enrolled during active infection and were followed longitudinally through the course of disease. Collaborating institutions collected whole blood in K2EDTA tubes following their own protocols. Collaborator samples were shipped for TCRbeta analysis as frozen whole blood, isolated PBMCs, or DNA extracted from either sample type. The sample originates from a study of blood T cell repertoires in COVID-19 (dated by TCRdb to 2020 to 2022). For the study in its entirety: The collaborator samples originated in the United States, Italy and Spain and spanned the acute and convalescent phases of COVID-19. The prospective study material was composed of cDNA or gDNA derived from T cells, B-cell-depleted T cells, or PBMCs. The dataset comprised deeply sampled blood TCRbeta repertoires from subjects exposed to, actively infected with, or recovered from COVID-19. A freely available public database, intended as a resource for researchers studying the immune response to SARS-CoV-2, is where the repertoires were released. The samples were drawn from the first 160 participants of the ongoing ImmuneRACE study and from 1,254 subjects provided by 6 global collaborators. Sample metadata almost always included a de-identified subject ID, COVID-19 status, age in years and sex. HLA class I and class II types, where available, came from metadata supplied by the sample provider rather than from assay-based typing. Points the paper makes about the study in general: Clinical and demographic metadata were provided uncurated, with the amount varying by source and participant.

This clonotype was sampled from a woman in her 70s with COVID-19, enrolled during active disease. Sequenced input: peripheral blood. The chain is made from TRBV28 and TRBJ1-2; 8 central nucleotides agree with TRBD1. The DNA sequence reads TGTGCCAGCAGACCTCCAGGGGGCAGTAACTATGGCTACACCTTC. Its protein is CASRPPGGSNYGYTF.